This T cell receptor (beta chain) is from a study of T cell responses to AZD1222 COVID-19 vaccine. Across the whole study: Some second doses came at about 4 weeks and others at about 12 weeks; these were pooled.

Trimming left V 4 bases short and J 8 bases short, with 16 bases between. CDR1 is SGHKS, CDR2 YYEKEE, per germline (reference sequence). There are 14 residues in the CDR3. Notes on the study in general: Only six people who got AZD1222 tested seropositive at baseline. As reported, nearly half of all spike-specific TCRs target variant regions that are unmutated. With dominance at 160-218 and 743-854, vaccine-associated CD4 TCRs spanned spike.

Produced via immunoSEQ multiplex PCR; TCRdb's table is partial and in-frame only. In the table there are 150,000 to 200,000 clones, 85% to 90% of which are singletons. For this clone: The antigen is not known.

This TCR derives from an adult in good health. The sequenced sample was peripheral blood, obtained on day 0 of AZD1222 vaccination. This chain links TRBV5-5 with TRBJ1-3; possible D gene TRBD1, 5 bases. CDR3 in amino acids: CASSLRQTRDTIYF. The CDR3 region has the DNA TGTGCCAGCAGCCTGAGACAGACCAGGGACACCATATATTTT.